The clone carrying this T cell receptor beta chain was counted between two and nine times. Its antigen remains unidentified. After removal of 8 bases from V and 8 bases from J, the junction contained 9 bases not matched to a gene. CDR1 and CDR2 (germline): SEHNR, FQNEAQ (reference sequence). The CDR3 length is 13 residues. This entry is derived from a study of T cell repertoires in cytomegalovirus infection. For the study at large: Based on public TCR beta signatures, there were indications of CMV infection and of a matching HLA type. General study findings and limits: Ex vivo, HLA-C-restricted CMV-specific TCR beta clonotypes prevailed over the rest of the response. Summed frequency of public TCR beta families distinguished CMV carriers with the relevant HLA.

TCRdb independently ran MiXCR on the reads; one entry per CDR3 protein. The table has approximately 110,000 distinct CDR3 sequences, roughly 41% seen once. The source of this sequence is a human donor in good health (CMV status not recorded). Some clones in this sample may be carry-over from other donors' samples. The sample here was CD8+ T cells from cultured PBMCs, taken from culture after CMV antigen stimulation. The V gene is TRBV7-9, the J gene TRBJ2-1; 7 positions agree with TRBD2. In nucleotides, the CDR3 is TGTGCCAGCTGCGGCGTGGCGGGGGATGAGCAGTTCTTC. Its protein product is CASCGVAGDEQFF.